Presented here are 5 T cell receptor beta chains from one specimen sequenced in a study of blood T cells in healthy people across ages. PCR was performed a second time for about 7 to 11 cycles using a sample-barcoded 5' primer and a J-beta primer mix. Each CDR3 protein is one row after TCRdb ran MiXCR on the 5' RACE reads. This table holds 1.5 million or so distinct CDR3 sequences, 35% to 45% found once. Sequenced input: blood. The receptors were gathered from a woman in her late teens or twenties in good health.

This rearrangement joins TRBV18 to TRBJ1-5, with D uncertain. Germline assignment: CDR1 KGHSH and CDR2 LQKENI. The CDR3 runs 15 residues. The germline V and J ends were trimmed by 1 base and 4 bases, with 11 bases remaining between them. CDR3 loop: CASSPQSARNQPQHF. Written as DNA, the CDR3 is TGTGCCAGCTCACCACAAAGTGCAAGAAATCAGCCCCAGCATTTT. Full variable domain (outside the CDR3, taken from reference TRBV18 and TRBJ1-5): NAGVMQNPRHLVRRRGQEARLRCSPMKGHSHVYWYRQLPEEGLKFMVYLQKENIIDESGMPKERFSAEFPKEGPSILRIQQVVRGDSAAYFCASSPQSARNQPQHFGDGTRLSIL.

This clonotype was counted ten times or more. The chain recombines TRBV27 with TRBJ2-3; 7 bases align to TRBD1. Germline loops: CDR1 MNHEY, CDR2 SMNVEV (reference sequence). J gave up 4 bases and V 3 bases, and 4 bases lay outside the gene matches. The CDR3 contains 14 residues. The chain's CDR3 is CASSFNRGPDTQYF. In DNA form, the CDR3 reads TGTGCCAGCAGTTTCAACAGGGGCCCAGATACGCAGTATTTT.

The chain is built from TRBV20-1 and TRBJ1-1; D remains ambiguous. In germline, CDR1 is DFQATT, CDR2 SNEGSKA (reference sequence). V was shortened by 5 bases and J by 0 bases, with 10 bases between the two germline ends. CDR3 length: 13 amino acids. The CDR3 spells CSALRLMNTEAFF. The DNA of the CDR3 is TGCAGTGCTCTCCGACTGATGAACACTGAAGCTTTCTTT.

This clonotype was recorded many times. V is TRBV12-3 or TRBV12-4 and J is TRBJ2-7; D possibly corresponds to TRBD2 (6 bases). The V end was cut by 4 bases, the J end by 3 bases, with 22 bases between. CDR3 size: 17 residues. The CDR3 sequence: CASSWNPLAPSDYEQYF. The CDR3 DNA reads as TGTGCCAGCAGTTGGAACCCTCTAGCGCCTAGCGACTACGAGCAGTACTTC.

A word on this clonotype: One end of the junction does not line up with germline, which may come from a read error. The chain combines TRBV29-1 with TRBJ2-3; D is perhaps TRBD2 (7 bases). Germline V gene data show CDR1 as SQVTM and CDR2 as ANQGSEA. The CDR3 extends over 18 amino acids. CDR3 residues: CSVEEPESRGLNTGTQYF. The CDR3 DNA reads as TGCAGCGTTGAAGAACCCGAATCGCGGGGGCTTAACACAGGTACGCAGTATTTT.